Listed here are 12 T cell receptor beta chains from one sample, sequenced in a study of T cell responses to AZD1222 COVID-19 vaccine. The assay was immunoSEQ multiplex PCR, and TCRdb's table has in-frame clones only and misses some. The table has roughly 100,000 clones, about four fifths seen once. The material was peripheral blood, obtained on day 0 of AZD1222 vaccination. The receptor set was obtained from an adult in good health.

This sequence joins TRBV11-2 and TRBJ2-1; D may correspond to TRBD1 or TRBD2 (5 bases each). V gave up 1 base and J gave up 9 bases, with 10 bases separating them. Germline CDR1 and CDR2: SGHAT and FQNNGV. This CDR3 contains 13 residues. The CDR3, as DNA: TGTGCCAGCAGCTTAGTATTGGGGACTGAGCAGTTCTTC. Protein: CASSLVLGTEQFF.

J is TRBJ1-5 and V is TRBV11-2; D might be TRBD1 (5 bases). CDR1 SGHAT and CDR2 FQNNGV come from the germline V gene. Deletions cut 5 bases from V and 4 bases from J, with 9 bases between. The CDR3 is 13 amino acids. CDR3 DNA sequence: TGTGCCAGCAGCCTAGGGGTGAATCAGCCCCAGCATTTT. Protein sequence: CASSLGVNQPQHF.

This chain uses TRBV10-2 with TRBJ2-1; D is unresolved. From germline, CDR1 is WSHSY and CDR2 SAAADI. The CDR3 runs 12 residues. Deletions cut 2 bases from V and 3 bases from J, with 2 bases between. As DNA, the CDR3 is TGCGCCAGCAGTGAGAACTACAATGAGCAGTTCTTC. Translation gives CASSENYNEQFF.

The chain uses TRBV6-6 and TRBJ2-7, with D perhaps matching TRBD1 (6 bases). Germline CDR1 reads MNHNY; CDR2 reads SVGAGI (reference sequence). The V and J ends lost 6 bases and 1 base respectively, with 10 bases between them. This CDR3 has 13 residues. CDR3 in DNA: TGTGCCAGCAGCTTTGACAGGTCCTACGAGCAGTACTTC. Translation: CASSFDRSYEQYF.

This sequence joins TRBV7-3 and TRBJ2-3; no clear D. Germline CDR1 and CDR2: SGHTA and FQGTGA. The CDR3 totals 12 residues. V lost 3 bases to trimming and J lost 4 bases, with 5 bases between them. CDR3 DNA sequence: TGTGCCAGCAGCTTTGGAGCAGATACGCAGTATTTT. This encodes CASSFGADTQYF.

The J gene is TRBJ1-2, the V gene TRBV5-4; TRBD1 is a possible D gene (5 bases). The V and J ends lost 2 bases and 10 bases respectively, with 21 bases between them. Germline V CDR1 and CDR2: SGHNT, YYREEE (reference sequence). The CDR3 spans 15 residues. The DNA for the CDR3 is TGTGCCAGCAGCTTTATTGATTCGGGCGACAGTCTCTACACCTTC. Protein sequence: CASSFIDSGDSLYTF. Combining the CDR3 with reference TRBV5-4 and TRBJ1-2 gives the whole variable domain ETGVTQSPTHLIKTRGQQVTLRCSSQSGHNTVSWYQQALGQGPQFIFQYYREEENGRGNFPPRFSGLQFPNYSSELNVNALELDDSALYLCASSFIDSGDSLYTFGSGTRLTVV.

V is TRBV5-1 and J is TRBJ2-3; TRBD2 matches at 14 bases. V trimming: 4 bases; J trimming: 2 bases; junction bases outside the gene matches: 9. CDR1 and CDR2 (germline): SGHRS, YFSETQ. The CDR3 covers 18 residues. DNA of the CDR3: TGCGCCAGCAGCGTGGGACTAGCGGGGGCGCCCTACACAGATACGCAGTATTTT. Translation: CASSVGLAGAPYTDTQYF.

This chain joins TRBV29-1 and TRBJ1-2; D call uncertain. The CDR3 spans 11 residues. Germline CDR1 reads SQVTM; CDR2 reads ANQGSEA. V shed 7 bases and J shed 0 bases, with 6 bases lying between them. The CDR3 region is CSAGANYGYTF. The CDR3 bases are TGCAGCGCCGGAGCTAACTATGGCTACACCTTC.

This sequence joins TRBV29-1 and TRBJ1-2; D is unclear. The CDR3 loop spans 13 amino acids. Germline assignment: CDR1 SQVTM and CDR2 ANQGSEA. The germline V and J ends were trimmed by 0 bases and 4 bases, with 9 bases remaining between them. CDR3 DNA: TGCAGCGTTGAAGACACAGAGGGCTATGGCTACACCTTC. Its translation is CSVEDTEGYGYTF.

The genes are TRBV11-2 and TRBJ2-7, with 9 bases matching TRBD1. Germline CDR1 and CDR2: SGHAT and FQNNGV. This CDR3 is 14 amino acids long. V gave up 5 bases and J gave up 5 bases; unmatched junction bases: 7. The CDR3 loop reads CASSKRGTGNEQYF. CDR3 DNA sequence: TGTGCCAGCAGCAAACGTGGGACAGGGAACGAGCAGTACTTC. The full variable domain, its missing parts supplied by reference TRBV11-2 and TRBJ2-7, is EAGVAQSPRYKIIEKRQSVAFWCNPISGHATLYWYQQILGQGPKLLIQFQNNGVVDDSQLPKDRFSAERLKGVDSTLKIQPAKLEDSAVYLCASSKRGTGNEQYFGPGTRLTVT.

The genes are TRBV5-1 and TRBJ2-6; D uncertain. The CDR3 covers 14 residues. The germline CDR1 and CDR2 sequences are SGHRS and YFSETQ. With 5 bases removed from V and 1 base from J, the gap between germline ends came to 7 bases. The CDR3 DNA follows: TGCGCCAGCAGAGACTCTTCTGGGGCCAACGTCCTGACTTTC. Protein product: CASRDSSGANVLTF.

The V call is TRBV19, the J call TRBJ1-2; 8 bases agree with TRBD1. Germline assignment: CDR1 LNHDA and CDR2 SQIVND (reference sequence). The length of the CDR3 is 15 residues. V lost 3 bases and J lost 4; bases outside the gene matches: 7. The CDR3 is CASSISYGQGYGYTF. DNA of the CDR3: TGTGCCAGTAGTATCTCCTATGGACAGGGCTATGGCTACACCTTC.